This entry lists 8 T cell receptor beta chains sequenced from one sample in a study of blood T cells in healthy people across ages (dated by TCRdb to about 2015). The library was prepared using 5' RACE. TCRdb shows the sequencer as Illumina HiSeq 2500. A second PCR of about 7 to 12 cycles was run with a J-beta primer mix and a sample-barcoded 5' primer. The public reads were quality trimmed at Q25 with fastp and then assembled into clones with MiXCR by TCRdb, keeping productive beta chains. Under each unique CDR3 protein, matching rows form one entry showing the most common genes and DNA. The sample table lists about 940,000 distinct CDR3 sequences, under 50% of them with a count of one. The ten largest make up over 10% of the sample. What was sequenced was blood. Every receptor here comes from a man aged 30-40 years in good health.

Only a few counts were recorded for this clonotype. The chain is built from TRBV7-2 and TRBJ1-4; D remains unclear. The CDR3 sequence is 15 residues long. Germline assignment: CDR1 SGHTA and CDR2 FQGNSA. V gave up 5 bases and J gave up 3 bases, with 13 bases separating them. CDR3 nucleotides: TGTGCCAGCAGCCTTGGACGGAGGTCTAATGAAAAACTGTTTTTT. Protein product: CASSLGRRSNEKLFF.

The genes are TRBV5-1 and TRBJ2-3; D remains ambiguous. Trimming removed 0 bases from V and 6 bases from J, with 8 bases in between. In germline, CDR1 is SGHRS, CDR2 YFSETQ. The CDR3 contains 13 residues. The CDR3 sequence is CASSLDNEDTQYF. CDR3 coding DNA: TGCGCCAGCAGCTTGGACAACGAGGATACGCAGTATTTT.

This clonotype was recorded many times. This rearrangement joins TRBV11-3 to TRBJ1-6, with D tentatively TRBD1 (5 bases). CDR1 and CDR2 (germline): SGHNT, YENEEA. This CDR3 comprises 15 residues. V was cut by 5 bases and J by 10 bases, with 18 bases left in between. The CDR3 spells CASSNSPGPGSPLHF. DNA of the CDR3: TGTGCCAGCAGCAACTCTCCGGGACCAGGATCACCCCTCCACTTT.

The gene calls are TRBV7-6 and TRBJ1-4; unclear D gene. The V end was cut by 5 bases, the J end by 5 bases, with 15 bases between. Looked up from germline, CDR1 is SGHVS and CDR2 is FNYEAQ. The CDR3 extends over 15 amino acids. CDR3: CASSKEGRENEKLFF. Here the CDR3 DNA reads TGTGCCAGCAGCAAGGAAGGACGGGAAAATGAAAAACTGTTTTTT.

This clonotype appeared a few times. V is TRBV2 and J is TRBJ2-1; D is uncertain. The germline V gene has CDR1 SNHLY and CDR2 FYNNEI. Trimming pared 10 bases from V and 7 bases from J, leaving 11 bases between. The CDR3 is made up of 11 amino acids. The CDR3, as DNA: TGTGCCACCTCATGGTCGAATGAGCAGTTCTTC. Translating it yields CATSWSNEQFF.

The chain couples TRBV5-1 to TRBJ2-7, with D possibly being TRBD1 (6 bases). The CDR3 spans 13 residues. Trimming cost V 7 bases and J 2 bases, with 13 bases left between them. CDR1 SGHRS and CDR2 YFSETQ come from the germline V gene. This CDR3 is CASARGGAYEQYF. CDR3 coding DNA: TGCGCCAGCGCCAGGGGTGGGGCCTACGAGCAGTACTTC.

Only a few counts were recorded for this clonotype. The chain employs TRBV7-2 and TRBJ2-7; TRBD1 matches at 9 bases. The J call is uncertain, as TRBJ2-5 better fits the DNA end. Germline V gene lookup returns CDR1 SGHTA and CDR2 FQGNSA. This CDR3 has 14 amino acids. CDR3 protein: CASSSYRGQETQYF. The CDR3 bases are TGTGCCAGCAGCTCGTACAGGGGGCAGGAGACCCAGTACTTC.

This chain joins TRBV27 and TRBJ2-7; tentatively, D is TRBD1 (5 bases). This CDR3 spans 13 amino acids. V was pared by 5 bases and J by 3 bases, with 11 bases between. Germline-derived CDR1 and CDR2 are MNHEY and SMNVEV (reference sequence). The CDR3 DNA follows: TGTGCCAGCAGTACGATCGACAGCTACGAGCAGTACTTC. It is translated as CASSTIDSYEQYF.